The following is a TCR beta chain sequence with its context. Its antigen is still unknown. The entry originates in a study of T cell responses to AZD1222 COVID-19 vaccine. Analysis merged second doses at about 4 or about 12 weeks. The length of the CDR3 is 13 residues. The V and J ends lost 5 bases and 6 bases, in that order; junction bases with no gene match: 6. Germline CDR1 reads MNHEY; CDR2 reads SMNVEV (reference sequence). Overall study results and limits: Nearly half of unique spike-specific TCRs reportedly avoided B.1.351 and B.1.1.7 mutated regions. Sampled repertoires all dated from after the peak T cell response.

Sequenced by immunoSEQ multiplex PCR; TCRdb stores in-frame clones only, minus some. The sample gives 150,000 to 200,000 clones, roughly nine tenths of which show up once; 1.3% is in the top ten. This chain links TRBV27 with TRBJ1-2, with 7 bases lining up with TRBD1. The sequencing used peripheral blood, collected 28 days after the second AZD1222 dose. The sequence came from an adult who received the AZD1222 COVID-19 vaccine. The CDR3 sequence: CASSQGTEDGYTF. The DNA of the CDR3 is TGTGCCAGCAGTCAAGGGACAGAGGATGGCTACACCTTC.